Presented here are 7 T cell receptor beta chains from one specimen sequenced in a study of blood T cell repertoires in COVID-19. Profiling relied on immunoSEQ multiplex PCR, and the TCRdb table lists in-frame clones only, not all of them. The repertoire consists of about 260,000 clones, with around 84% occurring once and the leading ten covering approximately 4%. The specimen sequenced was peripheral blood. These receptors all stem from a man in his 60s with acute or convalescent COVID-19.

This clone was seen once. Germline and junction disagree at one end, which may indicate a read error. The V gene is TRBV7-7, the J gene TRBJ2-1, with 14 bases fitting TRBD2. CDR1 is SSHAT and CDR2 is FNYEAQ in the germline V gene (reference sequence). This CDR3 region has 15 residues. CDR3 in DNA: TGTGCTAGCAGCCAGACTAGCGGGGGGGCGTATGAGCAGTTCTTC. This gives the protein CASSQTSGGAYEQFF.

The chain employs TRBV5-4 and TRBJ1-4, with 7 bases lining up with TRBD1. The CDR3 runs 17 residues. CDR1 is SGHNT, CDR2 YYREEE, per germline (reference sequence). Trimming took 1 base from V and 5 from J; bases not matched to a gene: 11. The CDR3 bases are TGTGCCAGCAGCTTGAGGGGGACCGGGACAGCGAATGAAAAACTGTTTTTT. Translating it yields CASSLRGTGTANEKLFF. Based on the CDR3 plus reference TRBV5-4 and TRBJ1-4, the full variable domain is ETGVTQSPTHLIKTRGQQVTLRCSSQSGHNTVSWYQQALGQGPQFIFQYYREEENGRGNFPPRFSGLQFPNYSSELNVNALELDDSALYLCASSLRGTGTANEKLFFGSGTQLSVL.

CDR3 bases: TGTGCCAGCAGTCAGCGACGGAACCAAGAGACCCAGTACTTC. Its protein product is CASSQRRNQETQYF. The chain combines TRBV6-5 with TRBJ2-5, with D unresolved. This CDR3 spans 14 amino acids. CDR1 and CDR2 (germline): MNHEY, SVGAGI. Trimming left V 5 bases short and J 0 bases short, with 10 bases between.

This chain links TRBV7-2 with TRBJ2-1, with TRBD2 matching 8 bases. The germline V gene has CDR1 SGHTA and CDR2 FQGNSA. The CDR3 covers 13 residues. Trimming at V came to 5 bases and at J to 7 bases, leaving 4 bases not matched to a gene. The DNA of the CDR3 is TGTGCCAGCAGCCCCGGCGGGAGGAATGAGCAGTTCTTC. It codes for CASSPGGRNEQFF.

The V gene is TRBV6-2 or TRBV6-3, the J gene TRBJ2-2; D uncertain. The V gene lost 4 bases and the J gene lost 3 bases, with 18 bases spanning the gap. CDR1 and CDR2 (germline): MNHEY, SVGEGT. The CDR3 runs 17 residues. The CDR3 protein is CASSFPPWRSDTGELFF. CDR3 sequence (DNA): TGTGCCAGCAGTTTCCCTCCTTGGCGGAGTGACACCGGGGAGCTGTTTTTT.

This clone was seen once. J is TRBJ1-1 and V is TRBV5-4, with 10 positions matching TRBD1. The CDR3 totals 13 residues. V gave up 4 bases and J gave up 6 bases; unmatched junction bases: 3. Germline CDR1 SGHNT, CDR2 YYREEE (reference sequence). The CDR3 is CASSAGQGAEAFF. CDR3 DNA sequence: TGTGCCAGCAGCGCCGGACAGGGGGCTGAAGCTTTCTTT.

The gene calls are TRBV29-1 and TRBJ2-3; 9 bases map to TRBD1. Germline-derived CDR1 and CDR2 are SQVTM and ANQGSEA. Trimming removed 3 bases from V and 2 bases from J; junction bases left unmatched: 6. The CDR3 sequence is 15 residues long. CDR3 sequence reads: CSVEGQGINTDTQYF. Here the CDR3 DNA reads TGCAGCGTTGAGGGACAGGGTATAAACACAGATACGCAGTATTTT.